This T cell receptor beta chain was sequenced for a study of T cells in Graves' hyperthyroidism and ophthalmopathy. Study conclusions and caveats: Most thyroid-expanded clonotypes above 0.001 were also found in blood.

RNA transcripts provided the source from which TCR beta CDR3 regions were amplified. HTBI primers drove first-round RT-PCR of the TCR CDR3. MiXCR was run by TCRdb on the multiplex PCR reads, yielding one entry per CDR3 protein. The table lists 450,000 to 500,000 distinct CDR3 sequences, less than 25% of them singletons, with less than 65% in the top ten. Ophthalmopathy in the patients scored at least 3 on Clinical Activity Score and at least 4 on NOSPECS grade, lasting under 3 months. The ends were cut back, 3 bases at V and 2 bases at J, with 8 bases in the middle. The germline CDR1 and CDR2 sequences are DFQATT and SNEGSKA (reference sequence). This CDR3 is built from 12 residues. In regard to this clonotype: No antigen is known for it.

This sequence was found in a woman between 65 and 79 years old with Graves' ophthalmopathy. The source material was blood. This chain uses TRBV20-1 with TRBJ2-7, with D uncertain. As DNA, the CDR3 is TGCAGTGCTAGGTCGTGGGCCTACGAGCAGTACTTC. Translation: CSARSWAYEQYF.